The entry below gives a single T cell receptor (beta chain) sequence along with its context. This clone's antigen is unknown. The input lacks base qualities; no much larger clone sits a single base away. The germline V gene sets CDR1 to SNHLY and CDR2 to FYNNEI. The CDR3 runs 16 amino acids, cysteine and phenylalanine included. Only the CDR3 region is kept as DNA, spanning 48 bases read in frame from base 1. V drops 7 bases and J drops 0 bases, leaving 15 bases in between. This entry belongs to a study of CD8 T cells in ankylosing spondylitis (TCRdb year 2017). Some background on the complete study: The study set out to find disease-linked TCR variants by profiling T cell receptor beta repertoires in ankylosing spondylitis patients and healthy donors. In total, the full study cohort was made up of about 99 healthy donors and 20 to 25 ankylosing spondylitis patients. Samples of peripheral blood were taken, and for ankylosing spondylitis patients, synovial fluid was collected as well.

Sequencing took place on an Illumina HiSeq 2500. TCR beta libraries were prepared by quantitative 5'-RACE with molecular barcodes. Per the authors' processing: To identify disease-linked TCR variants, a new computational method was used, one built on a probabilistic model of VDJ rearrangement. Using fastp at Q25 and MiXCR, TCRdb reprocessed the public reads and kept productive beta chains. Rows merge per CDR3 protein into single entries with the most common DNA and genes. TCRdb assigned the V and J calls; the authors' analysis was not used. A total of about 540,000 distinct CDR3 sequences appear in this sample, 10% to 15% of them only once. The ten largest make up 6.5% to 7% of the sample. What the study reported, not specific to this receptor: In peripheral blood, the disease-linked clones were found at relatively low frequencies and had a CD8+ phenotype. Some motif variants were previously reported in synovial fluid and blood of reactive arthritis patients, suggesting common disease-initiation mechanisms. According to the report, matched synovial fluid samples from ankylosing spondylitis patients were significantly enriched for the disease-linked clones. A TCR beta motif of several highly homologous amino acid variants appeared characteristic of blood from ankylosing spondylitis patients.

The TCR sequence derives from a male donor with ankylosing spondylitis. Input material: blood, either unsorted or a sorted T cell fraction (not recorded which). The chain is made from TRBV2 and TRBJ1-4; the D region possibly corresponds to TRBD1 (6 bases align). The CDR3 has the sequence CASMRGKKATNEKLFF. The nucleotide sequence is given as TGTGCCAGCATGAGGGGGAAGAAGGCAACTAATGAAAAACTGTTTTTT.